The 9 T cell receptor beta chains below come from one sample, sequenced in a study of patients and donors after allogeneic stem cell transplantation (dated by TCRdb to 2020 to 2022). Library method: RT-PCR. TCRdb shows the sequencer as NextSeq 550. TCRdb ran its own pipeline on the public reads, namely fastp trimming at Q25 and MiXCR clone calling, and kept in-frame beta chains. Under each unique CDR3 protein, matching rows form one entry showing the most common genes and DNA. The sample table records about 960,000 distinct CDR3 sequences; about a sixth of these occur just once. The leading ten clones occupy around 5.5% of the sample. The sample consisted of blood, either unsorted or a sorted T cell fraction (not recorded which). The receptors were gathered from a human donor who was either an allogeneic HSCT recipient or a stem cell or donor lymphocyte infusion donor (not recorded which). It is not recorded whose cells these are; they may come from a transplant donor.

This chain uses TRBV12-3 or TRBV12-4 with TRBJ1-3; D remains ambiguous. V was pared by 4 bases and J by 5 bases, with 12 bases between. This CDR3 is built from 14 residues. CDR3 amino acids: CASSYLNDRNTIYF. The CDR3 coding sequence is TGTGCCAGCAGTTACCTGAACGACAGAAACACCATATATTTT.

The CDR3 coding sequence is TGCGCCAGCAGCTCACCCGGGACTGGGACTGAAGCTTTCTTT. It translates to CASSSPGTGTEAFF. The chain combines TRBV5-1 with TRBJ1-1; TRBD1 is a possible D gene (5 bases). This CDR3 contains 14 residues. V shed 3 bases and J shed 5 bases, with 14 bases lying between them. Looked up from germline, CDR1 is SGHRS and CDR2 is YFSETQ.

In its sample, this clonotype was seen many times. J is TRBJ2-3 and V is TRBV10-3; 7 nucleotides align to TRBD2. Germline CDR1 ENHRY, CDR2 SYGVKD. CDR3 length equals 18 residues. Unmatched junction bases numbered 13, after V lost 2 bases and J lost 2 bases. CDR3 in DNA: TGTGCCATCAGTGAGGGGGGGGTCTACGGACGGACCACAGATACGCAGTATTTT. This translates into CAISEGGVYGRTTDTQYF.

This sequence joins TRBV7-9 and TRBJ1-5; no firm D call. V was pared by 4 bases and J by 9 bases, with 16 bases between. CDR1 is SEHNR, CDR2 FQNEAQ, per germline (reference sequence). The CDR3 totals 14 residues. The CDR3 reads CASSSRSGKMPQHF. The CDR3, as DNA: TGTGCCAGCAGCTCCCGTTCGGGGAAAATGCCCCAGCATTTT.

The chain is built from TRBV29-1 and TRBJ1-2, with TRBD1 identical over 8 bases. V shed 7 bases, J shed 8 bases, and the junction held 6 bases outside the gene matches. The CDR3 is made up of 11 amino acids. CDR1 and CDR2 from the germline V gene are SQVTM and ANQGSEA. The CDR3 here is CSDSTGDGYTF. The CDR3 DNA follows: TGCAGCGACTCGACAGGGGACGGCTACACCTTC.

This clonotype was detected a few times. This chain connects TRBV7-9 to TRBJ1-1, with D possibly matching TRBD1 (5 bases). The CDR3 is 16 residues long. In germline, CDR1 is SEHNR, CDR2 FQNEAQ (reference sequence). Deletions cut 0 bases from V and 4 bases from J, with 15 bases between. CDR3 bases: TGTGCCAGCAGCTTAGCCGGGGCAGGGAGGGCCACTGAAGCTTTCTTT. Protein sequence: CASSLAGAGRATEAFF.

This sequence joins TRBV28 and TRBJ2-2; 10 bases are shared with TRBD2. CDR1 MDHEN and CDR2 SYDVKM come from the germline V gene. The CDR3 is 15 amino acids. With V trimmed by 4 bases and J by 3 bases, 2 bases remained unmatched. The CDR3 bases are TGTGCCAGCAGTTCGACTAGCGGGTACACCGGGGAGCTGTTTTTT. Protein sequence: CASSSTSGYTGELFF.

This clonotype occurred many times. The rearrangement links TRBV6-1 to TRBJ1-2; D is uncertain. V was clipped by 7 bases and J by 6 bases, with 21 bases between them. The length of the CDR3 is 15 residues. Germline CDR1 and CDR2: MNHNS and SASEGT. CDR3 DNA: TGTGCCAGCACGGTTCGAATAGGGTCCCTACATGGCTACACCTTC. Protein product: CASTVRIGSLHGYTF.

A few counts support this clonotype. V usage is TRBV3-1 and J usage is TRBJ2-7, with D tentatively TRBD2 (5 bases). V was pared by 6 bases and J by 3 bases, with 18 bases between. Germline-derived CDR1 and CDR2 are LGHDT and YNNKEL (reference sequence). CDR3 length equals 15 residues. The DNA for the CDR3 is TGTGCCAGCAGTCCCGGCCCTTCAGGACTCTACGAGCAGTACTTC. Its protein product is CASSPGPSGLYEQYF.